The 19 T cell receptor beta chains below were found in one sample sequenced in a study of T cell responses to AZD1222 COVID-19 vaccine. The data were produced by immunoSEQ multiplex PCR, yet TCRdb's version contains in-frame clones alone and is incomplete. The top ten hold less than 6% of the sample, which has 90,000 or so clones, around nine tenths seen once. The material sequenced was peripheral blood, taken 28 days after the second AZD1222 dose. The receptors stem from an adult who received the AZD1222 COVID-19 vaccine.

In DNA form, the CDR3 reads TGCAGTGCTAGTCTTTGGGACAGGGGGCGGGCAGAGACCCAGTACTTC. Translation: CSASLWDRGRAETQYF. This chain connects TRBV20-1 to TRBJ2-5, with 12 bases identical to TRBD1. Germline assignment: CDR1 DFQATT and CDR2 SNEGSKA (reference sequence). This CDR3 is built from 16 residues. Unmatched junction bases numbered 9, after V lost 3 bases and J lost 4 bases.

The chain employs TRBV29-1 and TRBJ1-2; a possible D gene is TRBD1 (5 bases). From germline, CDR1 is SQVTM and CDR2 ANQGSEA. With 3 bases removed from V and 4 bases from J, the gap between germline ends came to 12 bases. This CDR3 is 13 amino acids long. The CDR3 loop is CSVDVMQGYGYTF. The DNA for the CDR3 is TGCAGCGTTGATGTTATGCAGGGCTATGGCTACACCTTC.

The chain employs TRBV6-5 and TRBJ1-2, with D tentatively TRBD1 (5 bases). The V gene lost 6 bases and the J gene lost 4 bases, with 6 bases spanning the gap. CDR1 MNHEY and CDR2 SVGAGI come from the germline V gene. The CDR3 has 11 amino acids. The CDR3 loop is CASSDSYGYTF. The CDR3 bases are TGTGCCAGCAGCGACAGCTATGGCTACACCTTC.

The J gene is TRBJ1-1, the V gene TRBV12-3 or TRBV12-4; D not resolved. Trimming cost V 3 bases and J 4 bases, with 3 bases left between them. The CDR3 runs 11 residues. The CDR3 DNA follows: TGTGCCAGCAGTTTCGCCACTGAAGCTTTCTTT. Translating it yields CASSFATEAFF.

J is TRBJ1-2 and V is TRBV7-2, with D possibly being TRBD1 (5 bases). The germline V gene encodes CDR1 SGHTA and CDR2 FQGNSA. The CDR3 is 14 amino acids. V lost 3 bases, J lost 3 bases, and 11 bases lay in between. CDR3 sequence (DNA): TGTGCCAGCAGCTTGGGCAGGGTTGACTATGGCTACACCTTC. Its translation is CASSLGRVDYGYTF.

For the CDR3, the DNA is TGTGCCAGCAGTGAAGCCGGTAATTCACCCCTCCACTTT. Its protein product is CASSEAGNSPLHF. This chain joins TRBV6-1 and TRBJ1-6; D ambiguous. The CDR3 has 13 residues. Germline-derived CDR1 and CDR2 are MNHNS and SASEGT. The V and J ends lost 0 bases and 6 bases respectively, with 3 bases between them.

The chain uses TRBV5-6 and TRBJ1-1; D possibly corresponds to TRBD1 (6 bases). Germline V gene data show CDR1 as SGHDT and CDR2 as YYEEEE. The CDR3 loop spans 15 amino acids. Trimming shortened V by 6 bases and J by 1 base, and 16 bases separated the two germline ends. The CDR3 is CASTTGLIKNTEAFF. DNA of the CDR3: TGTGCCAGCACTACAGGGCTAATTAAGAACACTGAAGCTTTCTTT.

The chain couples TRBV16 to TRBJ1-5; 8 bases are shared with TRBD1. From germline, CDR1 is KGHSY and CDR2 FQNENV. The length of the CDR3 is 15 residues. After removal of 4 bases from V and 5 bases from J, the junction contained 7 bases not matched to a gene. CDR3 protein: CASSPGDRGDQPQHF. As DNA, the CDR3 is TGTGCCAGCAGCCCAGGTGACAGGGGTGATCAGCCCCAGCATTTT.

The chain recombines TRBV19 with TRBJ2-3; D is tentatively TRBD1 or TRBD2 (5 bases each). This CDR3 region has 17 residues. Trimming pared 5 bases from V and 4 bases from J, leaving 22 bases between. Per germline, CDR1 LNHDA and CDR2 SQIVND (reference sequence). The CDR3 DNA reads as TGTGCCAGTAGTGACAGCCTAAGAAAACTAGGTCCAGATACGCAGTATTTT. Its translation: CASSDSLRKLGPDTQYF.

This clone was observed once. This CDR3 reads CSVDSSYEQYF. As DNA, the CDR3 is TGCAGCGTTGACAGCTCCTACGAGCAGTACTTC. The chain uses TRBV29-1 and TRBJ2-7, with D unclear. The CDR3 length is 11 residues. With 3 bases removed from V and 0 bases from J, the gap between germline ends came to 3 bases. The germline V gene has CDR1 SQVTM and CDR2 ANQGSEA.

The rearrangement joins TRBV10-2 to TRBJ2-1, with D tentatively TRBD2 (6 bases). The V end lost 3 bases, the J end lost 1 base, and 10 bases lay between the germline ends. The CDR3 covers 15 residues. Germline CDR1 is WSHSY and CDR2 is SAAADI. CDR3 protein: CASSELGGSYNEQFF. The CDR3 DNA follows: TGCGCCAGCAGTGAACTCGGGGGATCCTACAATGAGCAGTTCTTC.

The chain is built from TRBV6-6 and TRBJ1-1; 9 nucleotides match TRBD1. The CDR3 is 10 amino acids. The germline CDR1 and CDR2 sequences are MNHNY and SVGAGI (reference sequence). V gave up 9 bases and J gave up 10 bases; unmatched junction bases: 3. CDR3 DNA: TGTGCCAGTGGGACAGGGATAGCTTTCTTT. Protein product: CASGTGIAFF.

The chain combines TRBV6-5 with TRBJ2-2; no clear D gene. V was trimmed by 4 bases and J by 1 base, leaving 7 bases between them. CDR1 is MNHEY and CDR2 is SVGAGI in the germline V gene. The CDR3 runs 14 residues. The DNA of the CDR3 is TGTGCCAGCAGTTTCGACCTGAACACCGGGGAGCTGTTTTTT. This codes for CASSFDLNTGELFF.

In this sample, this clone turned up once. This chain connects TRBV11-2 to TRBJ1-2, with TRBD1 as a possible D gene (5 bases). V was shortened by 2 bases and J by 2 bases, with 6 bases between the two germline ends. Germline V gene sequence: CDR1 SGHAT, CDR2 FQNNGV. This CDR3 spans 13 amino acids. The DNA for the CDR3 is TGTGCCAGCAGCTTATACAGGAACTATGGCTACACCTTC. This translates into CASSLYRNYGYTF.

The chain couples TRBV19 to TRBJ1-1; 8 positions agree with TRBD1. CDR1 is LNHDA, CDR2 SQIVND, per germline (reference sequence). The ends lost 4 bases at V and 1 base at J; junction bases unmatched: 2. This CDR3 has 14 residues. The CDR3 region has the DNA TGTGCCAGTAGTACCGGACAGGGGAACACTGAAGCTTTCTTT. Translating gives CASSTGQGNTEAFF. The full variable domain, completed using reference TRBV19 and TRBJ1-1, is DGGITQSPKYLFRKEGQNVTLSCEQNLNHDAMYWYRQDPGQGLRLIYYSQIVNDFQKGDIAEGYSVSREKKESFPLTVTSAQKNPTAFYLCASSTGQGNTEAFFGQGTRLTVV.

This chain uses TRBV11-3 with TRBJ2-1; D perhaps matches TRBD1 (5 bases). The CDR3 covers 16 residues. Trimming shortened V by 0 bases and J by 0 bases, and 9 bases separated the two germline ends. Germline lookup yields CDR1 SGHNT and CDR2 YENEEA. The CDR3 bases are TGTGCCAGCAGCTTAGAAGGGGATGGCTCCTACAATGAGCAGTTCTTC. Residues: CASSLEGDGSYNEQFF.

The chain is built from TRBV6-6 and TRBJ2-1; 9 bases are a match to TRBD2. In germline, CDR1 is MNHNY, CDR2 SVGAGI (reference sequence). Trimming at V came to 5 bases and at J to 7 bases, leaving 9 bases not matched to a gene. The CDR3 runs 15 residues. The CDR3 coding sequence is TGTGCCAGCAGTAAAACGGGACTAGCTGGTAATGAGCAGTTCTTC. It codes for CASSKTGLAGNEQFF.

This sequence joins TRBV24-1 and TRBJ2-2; 7 bases fit TRBD1. The germline V gene has CDR1 KGHDR and CDR2 SFDVKD. CDR3 length: 16 amino acids. Germline trimming cut 4 bases from V and 1 base from J; bases unmatched to any gene: 5. The CDR3 sequence: CATSDPDRRNTGELFF. The CDR3 DNA reads as TGTGCCACCAGTGACCCGGACAGGCGGAACACCGGGGAGCTGTTTTTT.

The CDR3 loop reads CASSIPGSNQPQHF. Here the CDR3 DNA reads TGTGCCAGTAGTATCCCAGGGAGCAATCAGCCCCAGCATTTT. This chain connects TRBV19 to TRBJ1-5; TRBD1 is a possible D gene (5 bases). V lost 3 bases, J lost 1 base, and 7 bases lay in between. CDR1 is LNHDA, CDR2 SQIVND, per germline (reference sequence). This CDR3 comprises 14 residues.